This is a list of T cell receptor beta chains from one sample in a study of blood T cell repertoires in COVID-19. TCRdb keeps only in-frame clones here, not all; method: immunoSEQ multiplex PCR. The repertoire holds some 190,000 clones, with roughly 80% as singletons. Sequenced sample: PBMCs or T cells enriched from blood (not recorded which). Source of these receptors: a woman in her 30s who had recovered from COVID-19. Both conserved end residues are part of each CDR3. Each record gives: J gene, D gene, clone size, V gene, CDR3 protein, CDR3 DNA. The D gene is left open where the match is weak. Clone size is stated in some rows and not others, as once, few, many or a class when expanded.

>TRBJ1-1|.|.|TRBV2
CASTGKNTEAFF
TGTGCCAGCACGGGGAAGAACACTGAAGCTTTCTTT
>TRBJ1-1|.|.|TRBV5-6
CASSLRGNTEAFF
TGTGCCAGCAGTTTAAGGGGGAACACTGAAGCTTTCTTT
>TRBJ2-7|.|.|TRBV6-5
CASSPRGVAAYEQYF
TGTGCCAGCAGTCCCCGCGGAGTGGCGGCCTACGAGCAGTACTTC
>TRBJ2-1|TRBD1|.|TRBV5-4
CASSLPRQGSYNEQFF
TGTGCCAGCAGCTTGCCCCGACAGGGCTCCTACAATGAGCAGTTCTTC
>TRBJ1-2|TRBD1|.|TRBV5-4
CASSRDSLYGYTF
TGTGCCAGCAGCAGGGACAGCCTTTATGGCTACACCTTC
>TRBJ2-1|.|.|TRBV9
CASSVEGGWGEQFF
TGTGCCAGCAGCGTAGAAGGAGGTTGGGGTGAGCAGTTCTTC
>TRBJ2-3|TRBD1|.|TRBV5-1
CASRDRASAADTQYF
TGCGCCAGCAGGGACAGGGCAAGCGCTGCAGATACGCAGTATTTT
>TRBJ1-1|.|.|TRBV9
CASSLRPAMNTEAFF
TGTGCCAGCAGCCTCAGGCCCGCCATGAACACTGAAGCTTTCTTT
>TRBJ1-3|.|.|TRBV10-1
CASGQGSSGNTIYF
TGCGCCAGCGGGCAAGGAAGCTCTGGAAACACCATATATTTT
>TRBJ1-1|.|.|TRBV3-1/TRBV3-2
CASNAGSWSTEAFF
TGTGCCAGCAATGCGGGTTCGTGGAGCACTGAAGCTTTCTTT
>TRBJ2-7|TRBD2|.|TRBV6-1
CASSGLAGVKSYEQYF
TGTGCCAGCAGTGGACTAGCGGGAGTTAAGTCCTACGAGCAGTACTTC
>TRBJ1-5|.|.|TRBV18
CASSSGGNQPQHF
TGTGCCAGCTCATCCGGAGGCAATCAGCCCCAGCATTTT
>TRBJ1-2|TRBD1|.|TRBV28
CASSVRDSYGYTF
TGTGCCAGCAGCGTCCGGGACAGCTATGGCTACACCTTC
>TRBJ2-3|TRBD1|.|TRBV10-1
CASRTHNKNRGLGEDTQYF
TGCGCCAGCAGGACCCATAATAAAAACAGGGGGCTGGGTGAAGATACGCAGTATTTT
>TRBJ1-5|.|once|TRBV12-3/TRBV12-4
CASSSGVGQPQHF
TGTGCCAGCAGTTCTGGAGTTGGACAGCCCCAGCATTTT
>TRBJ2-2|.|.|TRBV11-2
CASRDKNTGELFF
TGTGCCAGCAGGGACAAGAACACCGGGGAGCTGTTTTTT
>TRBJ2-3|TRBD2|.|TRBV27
CASSFRTSGISSTDTQYF
TGTGCCAGCAGTTTTAGGACTAGCGGGATCTCTAGCACAGATACGCAGTATTTT
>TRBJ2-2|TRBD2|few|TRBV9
CASSVAAGGLTGELFF
TGTGCCAGCAGCGTAGCAGCGGGGGGTCTCACCGGGGAGCTGTTTTTT
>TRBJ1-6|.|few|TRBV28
CASSIQHRENTYNSPLHF
TGTGCCAGCAGTATCCAACACAGGGAAAACACCTATAATTCACCCCTCCACTTT
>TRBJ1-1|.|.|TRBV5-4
CASSLWGLWNTEAFF
TGTGCCAGCAGCTTGTGGGGGCTGTGGAACACTGAAGCTTTCTTT
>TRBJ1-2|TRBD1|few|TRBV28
CASSLSAGGHNYGYTF
TGTGCCAGCAGTTTATCGGCAGGGGGCCATAACTATGGCTACACCTTC
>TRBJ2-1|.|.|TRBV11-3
CASSRGYNEQFF
TGTGCCAGCAGCCGGGGGTACAATGAGCAGTTCTTC
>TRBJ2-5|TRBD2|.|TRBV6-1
CASSEAGWSGLAGGIQETQYF
TGTGCCAGCAGTGAAGCGGGGTGGAGCGGGCTAGCGGGGGGGATTCAAGAGACCCAGTACTTC
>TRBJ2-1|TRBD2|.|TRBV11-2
CASSLGGAGAAYNEQFF
TGTGCCAGCAGCTTAGGAGGAGCGGGGGCCGCCTACAATGAGCAGTTCTTC
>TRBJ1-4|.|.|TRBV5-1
CASSLERGANEKLFF
TGCGCCAGCAGCTTGGAACGGGGGGCTAATGAAAAACTGTTTTTT
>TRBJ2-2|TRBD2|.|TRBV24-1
CATSDYLAGGTGELFF
TGTGCCACCAGTGATTACTTAGCGGGGGGCACCGGGGAGCTGTTTTTT
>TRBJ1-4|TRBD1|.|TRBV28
CASSRFTGGAGSGSEKLFF
TGTGCCAGCAGCCGATTCACAGGGGGCGCAGGTTCGGGGAGTGAAAAACTGTTTTTT
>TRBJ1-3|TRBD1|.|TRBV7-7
CASSARQGAYSGNTIYF
TGTGCTAGCAGCGCTCGACAGGGGGCCTACTCTGGAAACACCATATATTTT
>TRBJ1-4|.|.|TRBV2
CASSVWGANEKLFF
TGTGCCAGCAGTGTTTGGGGGGCTAATGAAAAACTGTTTTTT
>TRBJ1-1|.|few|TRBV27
CASSITRQVTEAFF
TGTGCCAGCAGTATCACTCGACAAGTCACTGAAGCTTTCTTT